This T cell receptor beta chain emerged from a study of blood T cells in healthy people across ages. This CDR3 region has 17 residues. The ends were cut back, 3 bases at V and 1 base at J, with 13 bases in the middle. Germline V gene sequence: CDR1 SGHTA, CDR2 FQGNSA. This clonotype was picked up many times. The authors ran a second PCR of about 7 to 12 cycles using a sample-barcoded 5' primer and a J-beta primer mix. A 12-random-nucleotide template-switch adaptor tagged each cDNA molecule. CDR3-containing paired-end reads numbered at least 3 million in each sample. TCRdb independently ran MiXCR on the 5' RACE reads; one entry per CDR3 protein. The sample shows some 920,000 distinct CDR3 sequences, about 51% of them seen only once. Donors ranged from 6 to 90 years old and were healthy Caucasians in Russia. For every donor, a draw yielded around 9.4 milliliters of peripheral blood.

The J gene is TRBJ2-6, the V gene TRBV7-2; no firm D call. Sample: blood. The clonotype comes from a woman aged 60-75 years in good health. The CDR3 is CASSLFSVGSGANVLTF. CDR3 coding DNA: TGTGCCAGCAGCTTGTTTTCGGTCGGGTCTGGGGCCAACGTCCTGACTTTC. The whole variable domain, filled in from reference TRBV7-2 and TRBJ2-6, reads GAGVSQSPSNKVTEKGKDVELRCDPISGHTALYWYRQSLGQGLEFLIYFQGNSAPDKSGLPSDRFSAERTGGSVSTLTIQRTQQEDSAVYLCASSLFSVGSGANVLTFGAGSRLTVL.